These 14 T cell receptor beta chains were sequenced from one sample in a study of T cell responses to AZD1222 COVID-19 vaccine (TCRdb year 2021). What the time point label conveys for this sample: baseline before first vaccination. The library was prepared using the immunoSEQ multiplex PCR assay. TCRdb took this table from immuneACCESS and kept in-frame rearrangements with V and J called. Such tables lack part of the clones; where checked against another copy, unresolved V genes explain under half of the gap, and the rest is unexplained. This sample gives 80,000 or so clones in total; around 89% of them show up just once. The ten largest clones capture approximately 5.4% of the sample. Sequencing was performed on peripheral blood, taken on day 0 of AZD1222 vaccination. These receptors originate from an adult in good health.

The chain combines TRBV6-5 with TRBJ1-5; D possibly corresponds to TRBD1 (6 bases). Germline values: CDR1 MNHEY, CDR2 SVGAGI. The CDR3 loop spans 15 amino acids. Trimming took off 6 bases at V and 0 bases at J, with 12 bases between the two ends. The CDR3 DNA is TGTGCCAGCAGCGTCCGGACAGATAGCAATCAGCCCCAGCATTTT. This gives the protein CASSVRTDSNQPQHF.

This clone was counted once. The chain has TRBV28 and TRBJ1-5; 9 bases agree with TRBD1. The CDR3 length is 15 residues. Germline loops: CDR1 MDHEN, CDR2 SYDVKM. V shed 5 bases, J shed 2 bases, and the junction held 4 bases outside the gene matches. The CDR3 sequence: CASSHRGRGNQPQHF. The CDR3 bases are TGTGCCAGCAGTCACAGGGGGCGCGGCAATCAGCCCCAGCATTTT.

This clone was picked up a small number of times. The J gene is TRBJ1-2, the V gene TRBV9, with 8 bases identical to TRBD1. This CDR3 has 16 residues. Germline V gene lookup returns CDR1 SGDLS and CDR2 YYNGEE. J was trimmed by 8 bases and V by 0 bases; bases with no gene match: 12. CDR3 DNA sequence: TGTGCCAGCAGCGTAGATTCGACAGGGGTATTGAGGGGCTACACCTTC. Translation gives CASSVDSTGVLRGYTF. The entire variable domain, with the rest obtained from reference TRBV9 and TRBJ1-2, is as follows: DSGVTQTPKHLITATGQRVTLRCSPRSGDLSVYWYQQSLDQGLQFLIQYYNGEERAKGNILERFSAQQFPDLHSELNLSSLELGDSALYFCASSVDSTGVLRGYTFGSGTRLTVV.

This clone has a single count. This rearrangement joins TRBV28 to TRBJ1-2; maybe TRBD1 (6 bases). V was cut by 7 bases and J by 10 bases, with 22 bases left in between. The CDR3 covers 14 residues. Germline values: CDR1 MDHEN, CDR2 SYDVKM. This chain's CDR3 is CASNPQGRSIDYTF. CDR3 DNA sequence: TGTGCCAGCAACCCTCAGGGGAGGTCTATAGACTACACCTTC.

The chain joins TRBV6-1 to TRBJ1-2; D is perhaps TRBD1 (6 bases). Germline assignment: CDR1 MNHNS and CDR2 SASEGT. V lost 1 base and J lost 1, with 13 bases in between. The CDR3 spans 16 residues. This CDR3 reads CASSEGTGRLNYGYTF. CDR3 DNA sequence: TGTGCCAGCAGTGAAGGTACAGGGCGTCTTAACTATGGCTACACCTTC.

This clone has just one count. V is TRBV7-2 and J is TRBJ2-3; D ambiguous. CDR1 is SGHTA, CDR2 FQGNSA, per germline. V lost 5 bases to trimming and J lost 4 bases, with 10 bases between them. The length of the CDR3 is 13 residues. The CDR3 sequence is CASSPNRADTQYF. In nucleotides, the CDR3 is TGTGCCAGCAGCCCGAATCGGGCAGATACGCAGTATTTT.

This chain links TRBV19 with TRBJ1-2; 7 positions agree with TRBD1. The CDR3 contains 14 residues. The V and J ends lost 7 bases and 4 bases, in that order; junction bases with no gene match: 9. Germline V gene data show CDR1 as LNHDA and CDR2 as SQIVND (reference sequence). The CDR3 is CASIDSPGGYGYTF. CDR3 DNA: TGTGCCAGTATTGATTCCCCAGGGGGCTATGGCTACACCTTC.

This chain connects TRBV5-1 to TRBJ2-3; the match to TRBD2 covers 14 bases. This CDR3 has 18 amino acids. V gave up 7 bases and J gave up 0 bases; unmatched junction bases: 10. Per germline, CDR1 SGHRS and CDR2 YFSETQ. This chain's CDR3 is CASSHRTSGGSSTDTQYF. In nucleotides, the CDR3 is TGCGCCAGCTCCCACCGGACTAGCGGGGGGTCTAGCACAGATACGCAGTATTTT.

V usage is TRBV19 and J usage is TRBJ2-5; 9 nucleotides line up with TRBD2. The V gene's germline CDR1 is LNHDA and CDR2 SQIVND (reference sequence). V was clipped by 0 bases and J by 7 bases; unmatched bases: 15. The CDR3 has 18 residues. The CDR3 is CASSIEAGGSGPQGTQYF. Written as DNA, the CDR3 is TGTGCCAGTAGTATAGAAGCGGGAGGTAGCGGACCCCAGGGGACCCAGTACTTC.

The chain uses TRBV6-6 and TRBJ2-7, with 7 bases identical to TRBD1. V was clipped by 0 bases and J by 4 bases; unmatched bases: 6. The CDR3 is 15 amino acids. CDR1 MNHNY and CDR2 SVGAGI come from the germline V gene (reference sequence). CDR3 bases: TGTGCCAGCAGTTACTCCGAGGGGGCTGGGTACGAGCAGTACTTC. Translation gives CASSYSEGAGYEQYF.

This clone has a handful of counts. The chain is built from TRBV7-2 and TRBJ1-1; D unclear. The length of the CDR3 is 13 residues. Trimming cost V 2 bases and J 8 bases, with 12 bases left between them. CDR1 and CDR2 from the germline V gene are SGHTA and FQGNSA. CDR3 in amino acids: CASSLFAGSEAFF. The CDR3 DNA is TGTGCCAGCAGCTTATTCGCGGGGTCCGAAGCTTTCTTT.

The CDR3 loop is CASSTRQGGFNQPQHF. CDR3 DNA: TGTGCCAGTAGTACTCGACAGGGGGGGTTCAATCAGCCCCAGCATTTT. This chain uses TRBV19 with TRBJ1-5, with 9 bases lining up with TRBD1. Germline trimming cut 4 bases from V and 3 bases from J; bases unmatched to any gene: 7. Germline V gives CDR1 LNHDA, CDR2 SQIVND (reference sequence). This CDR3 has 16 residues.

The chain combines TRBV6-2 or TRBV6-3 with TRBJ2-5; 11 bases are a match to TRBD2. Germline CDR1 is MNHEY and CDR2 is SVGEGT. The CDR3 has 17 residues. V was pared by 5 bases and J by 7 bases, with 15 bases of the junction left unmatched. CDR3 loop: CASSQPGIAGGLGTQYF. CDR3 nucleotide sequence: TGTGCCAGCAGTCAACCCGGAATAGCGGGGGGGCTTGGGACCCAGTACTTC.

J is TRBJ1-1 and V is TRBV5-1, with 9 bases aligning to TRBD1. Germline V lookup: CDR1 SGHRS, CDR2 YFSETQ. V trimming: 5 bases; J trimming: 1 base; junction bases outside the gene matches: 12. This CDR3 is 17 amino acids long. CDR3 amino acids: CASRTGQGSLGNTEAFF. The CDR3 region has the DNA TGCGCCAGCAGAACGGGACAGGGTTCCCTCGGGAACACTGAAGCTTTCTTT.